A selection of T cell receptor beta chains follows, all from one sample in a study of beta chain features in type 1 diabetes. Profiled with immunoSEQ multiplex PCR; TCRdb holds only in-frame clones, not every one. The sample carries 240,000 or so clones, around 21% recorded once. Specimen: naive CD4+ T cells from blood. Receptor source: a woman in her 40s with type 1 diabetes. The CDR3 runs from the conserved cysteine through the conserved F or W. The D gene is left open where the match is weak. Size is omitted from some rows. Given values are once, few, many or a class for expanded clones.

cdr3_nt: TGTGCCAGCAGTTATCAGGGAACAGATACGCAGTATTTT
cdr3_aa: CASSYQGTDTQYF
clone_size: -
v_call: TRBV11-1
d_call: -
j_call: TRBJ2-3

cdr3_nt: TGTGCCAGTAGTATCGGAGCGGGGGCCACCTACGAGCAGTACTTC
cdr3_aa: CASSIGAGATYEQYF
clone_size: few
v_call: TRBV19
d_call: TRBD2
j_call: TRBJ2-7

cdr3_nt: TGTGCCAGCAGCCCGCGACAGGGGGGGTATGGCTACACCTTC
cdr3_aa: CASSPRQGGYGYTF
clone_size: few
v_call: TRBV7-2
d_call: TRBD1
j_call: TRBJ1-2

cdr3_nt: TGCGCCAGCAGGCTCCTAAGCCAAGAGACCCAGTACTTC
cdr3_aa: CASRLLSQETQYF
clone_size: few
v_call: TRBV5-1
d_call: -
j_call: TRBJ2-5

cdr3_nt: TGTGCCAGCAGCTTGCACCAGGGCGACACCGGGGAGCTGTTTTTT
cdr3_aa: CASSLHQGDTGELFF
clone_size: -
v_call: TRBV5-4
d_call: -
j_call: TRBJ2-2

cdr3_nt: TGCGCCAGCAGCTTGGCCGAGCCTATGAACACTGAAGCTTTCTTT
cdr3_aa: CASSLAEPMNTEAFF
clone_size: -
v_call: TRBV5-1
d_call: -
j_call: TRBJ1-1

cdr3_nt: TGTGCCAGCAGTGCGGGCACAGGGAATGAGCAGTTCTTC
cdr3_aa: CASSAGTGNEQFF
clone_size: few
v_call: TRBV2
d_call: -
j_call: TRBJ2-1

cdr3_nt: TGTGCCAGCAGTGATGTGAGTGACTACACCTTC
cdr3_aa: CASSDVSDYTF
clone_size: -
v_call: TRBV25-1
d_call: -
j_call: TRBJ1-2

cdr3_nt: TGTGCCAGTAGTAAACGACTAGCTGGTGAGCAGTTCTTC
cdr3_aa: CASSKRLAGEQFF
clone_size: -
v_call: TRBV19
d_call: TRBD2
j_call: TRBJ2-1

cdr3_nt: TGTGCCAGCAGTTTAGCGCCATTACAAGAGACCCAGTACTTC
cdr3_aa: CASSLAPLQETQYF
clone_size: -
v_call: TRBV28
d_call: -
j_call: TRBJ2-5

cdr3_nt: TGTGCCAGCAGCTCAAACACTGAAGCTTTCTTT
cdr3_aa: CASSSNTEAFF
clone_size: few
v_call: TRBV11-3
d_call: -
j_call: TRBJ1-1

cdr3_nt: TGTGCCAGCAGCTTGGAGGGAGGGACTTACGAGCAGTACTTC
cdr3_aa: CASSLEGGTYEQYF
clone_size: -
v_call: TRBV7-9
d_call: TRBD2
j_call: TRBJ2-7

cdr3_nt: TGTGCCAGCAGCTCGTACAGGACCCGCTACGAGCAGTACTTC
cdr3_aa: CASSSYRTRYEQYF
clone_size: few
v_call: TRBV7-2
d_call: -
j_call: TRBJ2-7

cdr3_nt: TGTGCCAGCCTAGCTAACGGCGACACCGGGGAGCTGTTTTTT
cdr3_aa: CASLANGDTGELFF
clone_size: few
v_call: TRBV7-9
d_call: -
j_call: TRBJ2-2

cdr3_nt: TGCAGCGTTGAGGGGACAGGGGGTATCATAGAGCAGTACTTC
cdr3_aa: CSVEGTGGIIEQYF
clone_size: few
v_call: TRBV29-1
d_call: TRBD1
j_call: TRBJ2-7